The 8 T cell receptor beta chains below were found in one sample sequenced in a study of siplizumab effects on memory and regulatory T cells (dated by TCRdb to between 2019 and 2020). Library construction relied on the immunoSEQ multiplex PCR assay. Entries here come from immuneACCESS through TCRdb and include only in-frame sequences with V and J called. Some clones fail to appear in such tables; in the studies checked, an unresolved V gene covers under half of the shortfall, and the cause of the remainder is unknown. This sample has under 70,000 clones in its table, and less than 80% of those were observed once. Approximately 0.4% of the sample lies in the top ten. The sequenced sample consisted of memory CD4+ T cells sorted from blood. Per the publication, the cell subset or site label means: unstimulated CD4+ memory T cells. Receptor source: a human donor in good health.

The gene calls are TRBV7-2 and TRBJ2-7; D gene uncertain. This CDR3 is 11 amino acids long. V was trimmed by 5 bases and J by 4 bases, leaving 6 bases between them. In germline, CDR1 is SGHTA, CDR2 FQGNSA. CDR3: CASSPKYEQYF. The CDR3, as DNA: TGTGCCAGCAGCCCCAAATACGAGCAGTACTTC.

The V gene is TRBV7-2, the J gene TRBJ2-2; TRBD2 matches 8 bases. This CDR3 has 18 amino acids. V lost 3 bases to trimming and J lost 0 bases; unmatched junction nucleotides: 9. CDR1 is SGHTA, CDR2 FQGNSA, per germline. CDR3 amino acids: CASSFRSGGNANTGELFF. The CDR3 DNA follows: TGTGCCAGCAGCTTCAGGAGCGGGGGTAACGCGAACACCGGGGAGCTGTTTTTT.

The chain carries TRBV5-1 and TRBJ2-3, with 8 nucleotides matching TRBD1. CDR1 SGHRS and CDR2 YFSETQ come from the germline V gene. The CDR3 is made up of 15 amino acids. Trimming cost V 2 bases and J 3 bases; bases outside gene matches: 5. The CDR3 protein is CASSFRGQGTDTQYF. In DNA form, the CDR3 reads TGCGCCAGCAGCTTCAGGGGGCAAGGGACAGATACGCAGTATTTT.

The CDR3 here is CASSLAQGRGESYTF. CDR3 DNA: TGTGCCAGCAGCTTAGCCCAAGGTCGGGGTGAGTCCTACACCTTC. This chain links TRBV11-2 with TRBJ1-2; unclear D gene. Per the germline V gene, CDR1 is SGHAT and CDR2 is FQNNGV. The length of the CDR3 is 15 residues. V shed 1 base and J shed 10 bases, with 19 bases lying between them.

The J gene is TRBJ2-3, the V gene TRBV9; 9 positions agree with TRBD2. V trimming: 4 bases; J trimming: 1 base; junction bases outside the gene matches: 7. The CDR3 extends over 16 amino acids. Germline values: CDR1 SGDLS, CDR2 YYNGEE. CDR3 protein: CASSLGASGGTDTQYF. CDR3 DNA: TGTGCCAGCAGCCTAGGGGCTAGCGGGGGCACAGATACGCAGTATTTT.

For the CDR3, the DNA is TGTGCCATCAGTGAGTCGAATTCCGGGGGAAATGAGCAGTTCTTC. This codes for CAISESNSGGNEQFF. V is TRBV10-3 and J is TRBJ2-1; tentatively, D is TRBD2 (6 bases). The CDR3 is 15 residues long. CDR1 is ENHRY, CDR2 SYGVKD, per germline. The V end was cut by 0 bases, the J end by 7 bases, with 13 bases between.

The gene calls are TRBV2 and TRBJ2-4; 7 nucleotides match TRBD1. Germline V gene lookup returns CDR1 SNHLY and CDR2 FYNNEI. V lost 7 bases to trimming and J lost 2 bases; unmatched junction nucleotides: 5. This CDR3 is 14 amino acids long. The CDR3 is CASTPGQTKNIQYF. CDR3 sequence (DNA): TGTGCCAGCACCCCGGGACAGACCAAAAACATTCAGTACTTC.

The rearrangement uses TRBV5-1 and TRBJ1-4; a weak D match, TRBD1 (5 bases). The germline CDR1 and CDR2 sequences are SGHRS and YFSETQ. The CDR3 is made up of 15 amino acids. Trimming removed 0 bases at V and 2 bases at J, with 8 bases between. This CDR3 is CASSLVRGTNEKLFF. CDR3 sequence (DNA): TGCGCCAGCAGCTTGGTACGGGGGACTAATGAAAAACTGTTTTTT.